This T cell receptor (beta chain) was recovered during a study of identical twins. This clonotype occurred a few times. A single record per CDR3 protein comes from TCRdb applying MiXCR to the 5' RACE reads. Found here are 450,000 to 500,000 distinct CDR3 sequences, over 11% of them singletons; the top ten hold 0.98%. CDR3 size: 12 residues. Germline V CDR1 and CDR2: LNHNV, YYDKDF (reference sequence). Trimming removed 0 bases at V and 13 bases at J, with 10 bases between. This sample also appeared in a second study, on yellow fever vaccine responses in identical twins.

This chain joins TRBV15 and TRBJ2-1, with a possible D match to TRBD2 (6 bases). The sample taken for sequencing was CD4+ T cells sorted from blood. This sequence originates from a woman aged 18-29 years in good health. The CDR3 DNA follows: TGTGCCACCAGCAGAGATCCGGGGGTTCAGTTCTTC. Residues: CATSRDPGVQFF. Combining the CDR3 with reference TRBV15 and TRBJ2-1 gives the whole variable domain DAMVIQNPRYQVTQFGKPVTLSCSQTLNHNVMYWYQQKSSQAPKLLFHYYDKDFNNEADTPDNFQSRRPNTSFCFLDIRSPGLGDTAMYLCATSRDPGVQFFGPGTRLTVL.